The sequence of this TCR beta chain was determined in a study of cytomegalovirus exposure and HLA in healthy donors (dated by TCRdb to the late 2010s). About the investigation overall: According to an earlier analysis of 587 of the donors, some 180 million T cells yielded 117 million unique TCR beta sequences and about 300 Gb of sequence data. In the later analysis, no new phenotypic data were used to find candidate immune exposures; instead, reliance was placed on TCR beta sequences and their occurrence across donors. The number of typed donors differed by locus: about 620-630 for A, B, C, DRB1 and DQB1; 500 to 550 for DQA1; 606 for DPA1; and around 470 for DPB1. Donor age, sex, ethnicity and CMV serostatus were compiled together with the repertoire data. An earlier analysis of 450 to 750 of the donors used high-throughput TCR beta sequencing to judge whether each TCR beta V gene segment behaved as functional or pseudogenic. An early release covering just under 650 HLA-typed donors comprised approximately 290 gigabases of sequencing data and roughly 85 million unique TCR sequences. The aim of the study was to test whether cataloging public T cell receptors could identify signatures of past pathogen exposure. Using immunosequencing, the study profiled T cell repertoires from some 670 subjects and related those repertoires to cytomegalovirus serostatus. Along with the roughly 610-subject first cohort, a separate validation cohort of over a hundred different subjects was used. Every repertoire in the discovery cohort had been generated on one and the same sequencing platform. Several DR-DQ haplotypes were treated as single units for association and clustering because of strong linkage in the cohort. Of the 398 genotyped donors, about 80% fell in the genetic ancestry cluster associated with self-reported Caucasian donors. Among roughly 400 genotyped donors of the cohort, an average of 235,054 unique TCR beta nucleotide sequences were sequenced per donor, roughly 20% of them non-productive. To predict cytomegalovirus infection status, the study combined high-throughput TCR immunosequencing, statistical association of individual TCRs with disease status, and machine learning. In a later analysis, previously published TCR beta repertoires from some 640 donors were re-analyzed and high-resolution HLA genotyping was added so that TCR occurrence patterns could be studied. A later genetic analysis used genome-wide SNP genotypes for 398 of the 666 donors, treating that subset as a discovery cohort. Class I and class II HLA loci were covered by the typing at four-digit resolution.

The cohort consisted of 600 to 750 healthy bone marrow donors. At the time of sampling, all cohort members were nominally healthy, though unrecorded immune exposures were likely present. The donor tested CMV seropositive, placing the donor among the 289 seropositive members of the cohort. A peripheral blood sample was collected from each donor, and TCR beta sequencing was performed on peripheral blood mononuclear cells. Genomic DNA was extracted from the blood cell samples with the Qiagen DNeasy Blood Extraction Kit. This clone was recorded a few times. Its antigen specificity is not known. The input lacks base qualities; no much larger clone sits a single base away. What the work shows at the level of the full study, not this receptor alone: In vitro tests confirmed that a few of the cytomegalovirus-associated TCR beta chains recognize cytomegalovirus antigens. Because counts were too low, seventeen rarely observed V segments, including chromosome 9 orphons, were excluded from the earlier analysis of around 640 of the donors. The only immune exposure information available for the cohort was CMV serostatus. A later analysis found that HLA-associated TCR beta chains were more clonally expanded and had lower generation probabilities than equally common non-associated chains. In a later genetic analysis, a missense DCLRE1C variant was associated with V-gene and J-gene trimming of TCR beta chains, and the association was replicated in an independent cohort. The cohort was sequenced for TCR beta chains only, and without alpha or paired-chain data the features that could be detected were limited. The study gave a list of 150 to 200 TCR beta chains associated with cytomegalovirus. The classifier was reported to diagnose cytomegalovirus status with high specificity and sensitivity in both the original and validation cohorts. Most CMV-associated TCR beta chains appeared to be HLA-restricted in a later analysis, and the HLA associations seemed to be driven largely by CMV exposure. Correlated functional status among segregating V segments might reflect linkage disequilibrium, but an unknown experimental factor could not be ruled out. The presence/absence analyses assumed that sequencing depth was roughly uniform across donors, and that assumption may not be true. An earlier analysis of around 500 of the donors showed that most TCR beta V segments appeared in productive rearrangements either about 87% or about 30% of the time, which broadly matched IMGT annotations. Compared with the approximately 720-donor mean, donors in an Asian-associated ancestry cluster had fewer N-insertions in productive TCRs, according to a later genetic analysis. When HLA alleles, especially DR and DQ, strongly co-occurred, attributing TCR associations to individual alleles was difficult. In a later analysis, 16,951 TCR beta sequences were associated with specific HLA alleles at a false discovery rate of 0.05. Several of the top co-occurrence clusters appeared to be linked to parvovirus B19, influenza, CMV and Epstein-Barr virus, according to a later analysis. Because HLA typing was unavailable for some donors at each locus, only the typed subset was used in association tests. The sequencing pipeline was judged likely to have produced a cluster of highly shared sequence variants as a technical artifact. A further reported finding was that TCR beta sequences accurately predicted the HLA-A and HLA-B alleles for most subjects in the first cohort. Most TCR sequences were observed very rarely across donors, whereas some public TCRs were present in many individuals. The authors suggested that the approach could potentially be extended to other disease states and immunological phenotypes. According to a later analysis, TCR association rates differed among HLA loci, with DRB1 alleles showing the most associated TCRs and HLA-C alleles showing the fewest.

The library was obtained by the immunoSEQ multiplex PCR assay. The multiplex PCR relied on a mix of 60 forward primers for TCR Vbeta segments and 13 reverse primers for TCR Jbeta segments. Amplification of the CDR3 region of rearranged TCR beta genes was performed with a multiplex PCR assay on genomic DNA. The amplified TCR beta libraries were sequenced on the Illumina HiSeq System as 87-base-pair reads. In the authors' own workflow: In a later analysis, tens of millions of unique TCR beta chains were counted across the approximately 620 repertoires, and approximately 11 million of these chains were shared by at least two donors. Raw reads were error-corrected and collapsed into unique sequences with a nearest-neighbor algorithm that merged closely related sequences to remove PCR and sequencing errors. Alignment of CDR3 sequences to IMGT reference sequences was used to assign V, D and J gene segments. Each retained sequence needed at least a six-nucleotide match to both a V gene segment and a J gene segment. Rearrangements were classified as productive when the CDR3 lacked stop codons and remained in frame with V and J, and all other rearrangements were classified as non-productive. Following IMGT convention, CDR3 was defined as the stretch from the second conserved V-encoded cysteine up to the conserved J-encoded phenylalanine. In an earlier analysis of 587 of the donors, sequences lacking an unambiguous match to a single V gene segment were excluded. In an earlier analysis of approximately 590 of the donors, V segments were called functional above 56.7% productive rearrangements and were called segregating when the between-donor standard deviation exceeded 5%. A statistical classification framework was built for diagnosing cytomegalovirus status from the catalog of TCR beta chain sequences. In a later analysis, V and J genes were assigned by comparing TCR nucleotide sequences against IMGT/GENE-DB human TR gene sequences. A later analysis assigned CDR3 sequences and most-parsimonious VDJ recombination scenarios with the TCRdist pipeline. In a later analysis, every TCR beta chain was defined by the combination of its CDR3 amino acid sequence and its V-gene family, and reads without a unique V-gene family were dropped. To address suspected cross-contamination and a sequencing artifact, a later analysis removed roughly 640 highly shared, low-generation-probability nucleotide sequences. A later analysis calculated a clonal expansion index for each public chain from normalized within-repertoire ranks of inferred template counts. Generation probabilities in a later analysis came from a VDJ recombination model fitted to out-of-frame rearrangements, and those results were checked against IGoR. In a later analysis, hypergeometric tests were used to score TCR-TCR, TCR-HLA and TCR-CMV co-occurrence, with a repertoire-size bias correction applied to TCR pairs. In a later analysis, false discovery rates were estimated by permuting HLA or CMV assignments 20 times. A later analysis grouped co-occurring TCRs with DBSCAN, adding TCRdist sequence similarity when clustering within HLA-allele-positive subsets. Co-occurrence clustering excluded repertoires with fewer than 30,000 or more than 120,000 public chains, plus five with anomalous nucleotide sharing. The table comes from immuneACCESS by way of TCRdb, which keeps in-frame sequences with V and J called. Part of the clones is missing from these tables; in studies checked, under half for an unresolved V gene and the rest for unknown reasons. V and J calls and clone size are those listed in that table; D and trimming were worked out from the DNA. This sample comprises 150,000 to 200,000 clones, 70% to 90% of them detected only once. The ten largest clones represent about a tenth of the sample.

This sequence was found in a man younger than 35 in good health and CMV-seropositive. The sequencing input was PBMCs.

The DNA sequence is TGTGCCAGCAGGACAGGGCGATCCTACGAGCAGTACTTC. This translates into CASRTGRSYEQYF. Rearrangement joined TRBV6-6 to TRBJ2-7; a stretch of 7 junction bases matches TRBD1. CDR3 length: 13 amino acids, cysteine to phenylalanine. Just the 39-base CDR3 DNA is kept, in frame starting at base 1. Trimming removed 6 bases from V and 1 base from J; the gene matches leave 3 bases unexplained. CDR1 and CDR2 (MNHNY, SVGAGI) derive from the germline V gene (reference sequence).